These T cell receptor beta chains were read from a single sample in a study of blood T cell repertoires in COVID-19. Repertoires were generated with immunoSEQ multiplex PCR, while TCRdb's copy carries only in-frame clones and drops some. This sample has 200,000 to 250,000 clones, with 83% found just once. The specimen sequenced was peripheral blood. All receptors derive from a human donor in a cohort sampled during active COVID-19. CDR3s include the opening cysteine and the closing phenylalanine or tryptophan. A D gene is named only where the DNA matches it firmly. Clone size appears in some rows only: once, few, many, or a class for an expanded clone.

size,D,V,J,DNA,CDR3
NA,TRBD1,TRBV5-1,TRBJ1-5,TGCGCCAGCAGCTTGGAGGGGGCTGGCAATCAGCCCCAGCATTTT,CASSLEGAGNQPQHF
NA,NA,TRBV11-2,TRBJ2-7,TGTGCCAGCAGTCCCTCCCGACGGACATTTTACGAGCAGTACTTC,CASSPSRRTFYEQYF
NA,TRBD2,TRBV7-2,TRBJ2-1,TGTGCCAGCAGCTTAGCTAGCGGGATCTACAATGAGCAGTTCTTC,CASSLASGIYNEQFF
NA,TRBD2,TRBV6-4,TRBJ2-5,TGTGCCAGCAGTGAAAGCGGGAGAGAGACCCAGTACTTC,CASSESGRETQYF
once,NA,TRBV10-3,TRBJ1-6,TGTGCCATCGGGAAGGAGGGGAATTCACCCCTCCACTTT,CAIGKEGNSPLHF
NA,NA,TRBV6-1,TRBJ2-7,TGTGCCAGCAGTGAAGGCCCCGGGGGACCCTACGAGCAGTACTTC,CASSEGPGGPYEQYF
NA,TRBD2,TRBV29-1,TRBJ2-7,TGCAGCGTTGGTACTAGCGGGGGCCCTTCCTACGAGCAGTACTTC,CSVGTSGGPSYEQYF
NA,NA,TRBV27,TRBJ2-4,TGTGCCAGCAGTAGTGCTGGGCAATCCACGAGCATTCAGTACTTC,CASSSAGQSTSIQYF
few,TRBD1,TRBV10-3,TRBJ2-5,TGTGCCATCAGTGGGCCGGTTGGGGCCGAAAAGCCGGACAGGACGCAAGAGACCCAGTACTTC,CAISGPVGAEKPDRTQETQYF
NA,NA,TRBV18,TRBJ2-5,TGTGCCAGCTCACCAAATGCCCTAGGACACGAGACCCAGTACTTC,CASSPNALGHETQYF
NA,NA,TRBV5-6,TRBJ1-2,TGTGCCAGCAGCTTGGCGGACAGTCACTATGGCTACACCTTC,CASSLADSHYGYTF
NA,TRBD1,TRBV5-1,TRBJ1-4,TGCGCCAGCAGCCCGGGACAGGGGGCTACCCTGAAACTGTTTTTT,CASSPGQGATLKLFF
once,NA,TRBV3-1/TRBV3-2,TRBJ2-7,TGTGCCAGCAGGTCCGCAGGGGATGGCTACGAGCAGTACTTC,CASRSAGDGYEQYF